The 13 T cell receptor beta chains listed next were all sequenced from one sample in a study of cytomegalovirus exposure and HLA in healthy donors. PCR involved 60 Vbeta and 13 Jbeta primers. The repertoire was sequenced with immunoSEQ multiplex PCR; TCRdb's copy has only in-frame clones and lacks some. The table lists 170,000 or so clones, around 83% of them singletons, with 1.6% in the top ten. The sequenced sample consisted of PBMCs. These receptors were collected from a man between 50 and 59 years old in good health and CMV-seronegative.

The V call is TRBV28, the J call TRBJ1-1; TRBD1 agrees at 10 bases. The CDR3 has 16 residues. Germline V CDR1 and CDR2: MDHEN, SYDVKM. J gave up 0 bases and V 6 bases, and 7 bases lay outside the gene matches. This CDR3 is CASRRRTGGMNTEAFF. CDR3 bases: TGTGCCAGCAGACGACGGACAGGGGGGATGAACACTGAAGCTTTCTTT.

This sequence joins TRBV7-9 and TRBJ1-4; 12 bases line up with TRBD1. Germline CDR1 and CDR2: SEHNR and FQNEAQ (reference sequence). The CDR3 contains 17 residues. Trimming took 5 bases from V and 7 from J; bases not matched to a gene: 11. CDR3 residues: CASSKSRDRGQGEKLFF. The CDR3 DNA is TGTGCCAGCAGCAAGTCCCGGGACAGGGGGCAAGGTGAAAAACTGTTTTTT.

The chain combines TRBV23-1 with TRBJ1-2, with no clear D. TRBV23-1 is recorded as an ORF, its role being uncertain. Trimming pared 4 bases from V and 8 bases from J, leaving 5 bases between. The CDR3 spans 10 residues. Here the CDR3 DNA reads TGCGCCAGCAGTCGTGAGGGCTACACCTTC. This translates into CASSREGYTF.

This chain uses TRBV7-2 with TRBJ2-3, with a weak D call TRBD1 (7 bases). This CDR3 is 17 amino acids long. Germline V gives CDR1 SGHTA, CDR2 FQGNSA. V was clipped by 1 base and J by 3 bases, with 17 bases between them. Written as DNA, the CDR3 is TGTGCCAGCAGCTTAGGAGGAGGGGGCCGGGCAACAGATACGCAGTATTTT. Protein sequence: CASSLGGGGRATDTQYF.

The chain combines TRBV18 with TRBJ1-1; 9 bases are a match to TRBD1. V shed 1 base and J 1 base; nucleotides not matched to a gene: 7. This CDR3 is built from 17 residues. Germline CDR1 reads KGHSH; CDR2 reads LQKENI. The CDR3 nucleotides are TGTGCCAGCTCACCACTTAAAACGGGACAGGGGAACACTGAAGCTTTCTTT. Protein product: CASSPLKTGQGNTEAFF.

This CDR3 is CSVVGQRRYGYTF. CDR3 in DNA: TGCAGCGTTGTTGGACAACGCCGTTATGGCTACACCTTC. This chain uses TRBV29-1 with TRBJ1-2; tentative D call: TRBD1 (5 bases). V gave up 4 bases and J gave up 5 bases, with 14 bases separating them. This CDR3 has 13 amino acids. CDR1 is SQVTM and CDR2 is ANQGSEA in the germline V gene.

The gene calls are TRBV27 and TRBJ1-2, with 10 positions matching TRBD1. Unmatched junction bases numbered 15, after V lost 4 bases and J lost 7 bases. The length of the CDR3 is 17 residues. Germline lookup yields CDR1 MNHEY and CDR2 SMNVEV (reference sequence). The CDR3 DNA follows: TGTGCCAGCAGTTCCCGTCCCGGGACAGGGGCGAGTGGTGGCTACACCTTC. Its protein product is CASSSRPGTGASGGYTF.

This clone was counted once. The genes are TRBV5-6 and TRBJ2-7; 7 bases are shared with TRBD2. The CDR3 is 14 residues long. V lost 4 bases to trimming and J lost 4 bases; unmatched junction nucleotides: 8. CDR1 is SGHDT, CDR2 YYEEEE, per germline. In nucleotides, the CDR3 is TGTGCCAGCAGCCCTCAGGGACTATGGTACGAGCAGTACTTC. Translation gives CASSPQGLWYEQYF.

This sequence joins TRBV6-6 and TRBJ2-7, with TRBD1 matching 8 bases. CDR1 is MNHNY and CDR2 is SVGAGI in the germline V gene (reference sequence). There are 15 residues in the CDR3. V trimming: 0 bases; J trimming: 3 bases; junction bases outside the gene matches: 4. This CDR3 reads CASSYSGQDFYEQYF. CDR3 bases: TGTGCCAGCAGTTACTCGGGACAGGATTTCTACGAGCAGTACTTC.

This chain's CDR3 is CASSDQRTSGNHEQYF. For the CDR3, the DNA is TGTGCCAGCAGTGACCAACGGACTAGCGGGAACCACGAGCAGTACTTC. The chain couples TRBV25-1 to TRBJ2-7; 12 nucleotides agree with TRBD2. Trimming cost V 3 bases and J 5 bases; bases outside gene matches: 8. CDR1 and CDR2 from the germline V gene are MGHDK and SYGVNS. This CDR3 spans 16 amino acids.

As to this clone: The junction shows a germline mismatch at one end, possibly a read error. The chain combines TRBV7-9 with TRBJ2-5; D may be TRBD1 (5 bases). This CDR3 region has 14 residues. The germline gives CDR1 SEHNR, CDR2 FQNEAQ (reference sequence). The CDR3 loop is CSSIPNGHRKTQYF. The CDR3 coding sequence is TGTTCCAGCATTCCCAACGGACATCGTAAGACCCAGTACTTC.

Worth noting for this clone: The junction departs from germline at one end; a sequencing error may be responsible. The rearrangement links TRBV7-7 to TRBJ2-5, with D maybe TRBD1 (6 bases). This CDR3 has 14 amino acids. Germline lookup yields CDR1 SSHAT and CDR2 FNYEAQ (reference sequence). The CDR3 loop is CASSLASRGETQYF. CDR3 nucleotides: TGTGCTAGCAGCTTAGCGTCCAGGGGCGAGACCCAGTACTTC.

The chain couples TRBV6-6 to TRBJ1-2; 9 nucleotides line up with TRBD1. Germline assignment: CDR1 MNHNY and CDR2 SVGAGI (reference sequence). The V gene end was trimmed by 5 bases and the J gene end by 4 bases; junction bases not matched to a gene: 5. This CDR3 is 14 amino acids long. The CDR3 spells CASSVGQGFYGYTF. The DNA of the CDR3 is TGTGCCAGCAGTGTAGGACAGGGGTTCTATGGCTACACCTTC.